This T cell receptor (beta chain) was captured by sequencing in a study of OX40 agonist ivuxolimab in advanced cancers. Trimming removed 1 base at V and 4 bases at J, with 12 bases between. CDR3 length: 15 residues. Germline lookup yields CDR1 SGHVS and CDR2 FQNEAQ. The table came from immunoSEQ multiplex PCR; TCRdb's copy has only in-frame clones and leaves some out. The repertoire includes around 100,000 clones, 89% of them detected once, and 0.3% to 0.4% sits in the top ten. The receptor was derived from an adult with an advanced solid tumor such as melanoma, head and neck, liver or kidney cancer. This specimen consisted of CD4+ or CD8+ T cells sorted from blood, obtained in a trial of the OX40 agonist ivuxolimab. The chain recombines TRBV7-8 with TRBJ2-3; D might be TRBD1 (6 bases). The CDR3 here is CASSLDRESSDTQYF. The CDR3 bases are TGTGCCAGCAGCTTAGACAGGGAGTCGTCAGATACGCAGTATTTT.